These T cell receptor beta chains were read from a single sample in a study of blood T cell repertoires in COVID-19. The method was immunoSEQ multiplex PCR; TCRdb's version includes in-frame clones alone and lacks a portion of them. Among approximately 480,000 clones listed, around 90% were seen once. The sample taken for sequencing was PBMCs or T cells enriched from blood (not recorded which). The receptor source for this set is a woman in her late teens or twenties who had recovered from COVID-19. The CDR3 runs from the conserved cysteine through the conserved F or W. Fields, in order: J gene, D gene, V gene, clone size, CDR3 DNA, CDR3 protein. A D gene is named only where the DNA matches it firmly. The listing skips clone size in some rows; elsewhere it reads once, few, many or a size class.

j_gene: TRBJ2-1
d_gene: TRBD2
v_gene: TRBV14
abundance: .
CDR3nt: TGTGCCAGCAGCCCCACCTCTAGCGGGGAGCAGTTCTTC
CDR3aa: CASSPTSSGEQFF

j_gene: TRBJ2-7
d_gene: .
v_gene: TRBV7-2
abundance: once
CDR3nt: TGTGCCAGCAGCTCTAGGGGGGACAGCTCCTACGAGCAGTACTTC
CDR3aa: CASSSRGDSSYEQYF

j_gene: TRBJ2-7
d_gene: .
v_gene: TRBV19
abundance: once
CDR3nt: TGTGCCAGTGGCGGGTCTTCGATCTACGAGCAGTACTTC
CDR3aa: CASGGSSIYEQYF

j_gene: TRBJ2-7
d_gene: TRBD1
v_gene: TRBV7-9
abundance: .
CDR3nt: TGTGCCAGCTACAGGGGGAACGGCGAGCAGTACTTC
CDR3aa: CASYRGNGEQYF

j_gene: TRBJ1-1
d_gene: .
v_gene: TRBV5-5
abundance: once
CDR3nt: TGTGCCAGCAGCTTAACCGGGACAACTGAAGCTTTCTTT
CDR3aa: CASSLTGTTEAFF

j_gene: TRBJ2-7
d_gene: TRBD1
v_gene: TRBV6-5
abundance: .
CDR3nt: TGTGCCAGCAGTTACACCCGGGACAGGGGCTACGAGCAGTACTTC
CDR3aa: CASSYTRDRGYEQYF

j_gene: TRBJ1-1
d_gene: .
v_gene: TRBV4-2
abundance: few
CDR3nt: TGTGCCAGCAGCCAAGAGGGAGGGAACACTGAAGCTTTCTTT
CDR3aa: CASSQEGGNTEAFF

j_gene: TRBJ2-7
d_gene: TRBD2
v_gene: TRBV15
abundance: .
CDR3nt: TGTGCCACCAGCACTCCCCTTGGCCTAGCGGGGTCTCCCGACCACGAGCAGTACTTC
CDR3aa: CATSTPLGLAGSPDHEQYF

j_gene: TRBJ2-5
d_gene: .
v_gene: TRBV5-1
abundance: .
CDR3nt: TGCGCCAGCAGCTTTCGGGGGATGATAGGGAAGACCCAGTACTTC
CDR3aa: CASSFRGMIGKTQYF

j_gene: TRBJ2-3
d_gene: .
v_gene: TRBV7-2
abundance: .
CDR3nt: TGTGCCAGCAGCAGCCAACAGGGCCACACAGATACGCAGTATTTT
CDR3aa: CASSSQQGHTDTQYF

j_gene: TRBJ1-5
d_gene: .
v_gene: TRBV3-1/TRBV3-2
abundance: .
CDR3nt: TGTGCCAGCAGCCAAGCACAGGGTCAGCCCCAGCATTTT
CDR3aa: CASSQAQGQPQHF

j_gene: TRBJ2-7
d_gene: TRBD2
v_gene: TRBV9
abundance: .
CDR3nt: TGTGCCAGCAGCCCCCTGACTAGCGGGGGCCACGAGCAGTACTTC
CDR3aa: CASSPLTSGGHEQYF

j_gene: TRBJ2-5
d_gene: TRBD2
v_gene: TRBV5-6
abundance: .
CDR3nt: TGTGCCAGCAGCTTGGGGCCGGGGGGGCAAGAGACCCAGTACTTC
CDR3aa: CASSLGPGGQETQYF

j_gene: TRBJ2-1
d_gene: .
v_gene: TRBV18
abundance: .
CDR3nt: TGTGCCAGCTCACCTAGAGACACCTACAATGAGCAGTTCTTC
CDR3aa: CASSPRDTYNEQFF

j_gene: TRBJ1-3
d_gene: .
v_gene: TRBV5-1
abundance: .
CDR3nt: TGCGCCAGCAGCTTGTCCCCAGATTTATCTGGAAACACCATATATTTT
CDR3aa: CASSLSPDLSGNTIYF

j_gene: TRBJ1-1
d_gene: TRBD1
v_gene: TRBV3-1/TRBV3-2
abundance: .
CDR3nt: TGTGCCAGCAGCCCCCCCGGACAGGGGGCGGGAACTGAAGCTTTCTTT
CDR3aa: CASSPPGQGAGTEAFF

j_gene: TRBJ2-7
d_gene: .
v_gene: TRBV10-2
abundance: many
CDR3nt: TGCGCCAGCACCCCAGGGTCCTACGAGCAGTACTTC
CDR3aa: CASTPGSYEQYF

j_gene: TRBJ2-1
d_gene: TRBD1
v_gene: TRBV18
abundance: .
CDR3nt: TGTGCCAGCTCAACGGGATGGGACAGCTCCTACAATGAGCAGTTCTTC
CDR3aa: CASSTGWDSSYNEQFF

j_gene: TRBJ1-1
d_gene: .
v_gene: TRBV6-6
abundance: once
CDR3nt: TGTGCCAGCAGTGAGACAAGGACTGAAGCTTTCTTT
CDR3aa: CASSETRTEAFF

j_gene: TRBJ2-1
d_gene: TRBD1
v_gene: TRBV2
abundance: .
CDR3nt: TGTGCCAGCAGTGAAGCGCGAAGTGGGGGACAGGGCTCCTACAATGAGCAGTTCTTC
CDR3aa: CASSEARSGGQGSYNEQFF

j_gene: TRBJ2-5
d_gene: TRBD1
v_gene: TRBV27
abundance: .
CDR3nt: TGTGCCAGCAGTCCACGGACAGGGGGGGAGACCCAGTACTTC
CDR3aa: CASSPRTGGETQYF

j_gene: TRBJ1-2
d_gene: .
v_gene: TRBV12-3/TRBV12-4
abundance: .
CDR3nt: TGTGCCAGCACCCAGACAGGCAACTATGGCTACACCTTC
CDR3aa: CASTQTGNYGYTF

j_gene: TRBJ2-3
d_gene: .
v_gene: TRBV30
abundance: .
CDR3nt: TGTGCCTGGAGTGCAGGCACAGATACGCAGTATTTT
CDR3aa: CAWSAGTDTQYF

j_gene: TRBJ1-4
d_gene: .
v_gene: TRBV29-1
abundance: .
CDR3nt: TGCAGCGTTTCCCCGGGATCAACTAATGAAAAACTGTTTTTT
CDR3aa: CSVSPGSTNEKLFF

j_gene: TRBJ1-5
d_gene: TRBD1
v_gene: TRBV6-1
abundance: .
CDR3nt: TGTGCCAGCAGTGAAAACAGGGGAGGCAATCAGCCCCAGCATTTT
CDR3aa: CASSENRGGNQPQHF

j_gene: TRBJ1-1
d_gene: TRBD1
v_gene: TRBV6-6
abundance: .
CDR3nt: TGTGCCAGCGACGGACAGGGAGGAGGCACTGAAGCTTTCTTT
CDR3aa: CASDGQGGGTEAFF

j_gene: TRBJ2-7
d_gene: .
v_gene: TRBV6-5
abundance: .
CDR3nt: TGTGCCAGCAGTTACTCAGCGGGGACACCATCCTACGAGCAGTACTTC
CDR3aa: CASSYSAGTPSYEQYF